The 10 T cell receptor beta chains below come from one sample, sequenced in a study of T-cell reconstitution after alpha-beta-depleted transplantation in children. Library preparation (for TCRbeta) was performed with unique molecular identifiers. TCRdb called the PCR reads again in MiXCR, with one record for every CDR3 protein. The table has around 960,000 distinct CDR3 sequences, roughly 31% seen once. The source was PBMCs, mostly from graft donor cells, collected 360 days after TCRalphabeta/CD19-depleted stem cell transplant. The receptors stem from a boy younger than two who had a stem cell transplant for SCID, so the T cells may come from the graft donor.

At least ten counts were recorded for this clonotype. The genes are TRBV7-3 and TRBJ2-2; D call uncertain. This CDR3 comprises 13 residues. V was shortened by 1 base and J by 8 bases, with 8 bases between the two germline ends. Germline lookup yields CDR1 SGHTA and CDR2 FQGTGA. CDR3 in DNA: TGTGCCAGCAGCTTAATAGGGATAGGGGAGCTGTTTTTT. This gives the protein CASSLIGIGELFF.

The chain uses TRBV29-1 and TRBJ2-7, with D uncertain. V lost 3 bases and J lost 0, with 6 bases in between. The length of the CDR3 is 12 residues. Per the germline V gene, CDR1 is SQVTM and CDR2 is ANQGSEA. The CDR3 nucleotides read TGCAGCGTTGAGGACGGCTCCTACGAGCAGTACTTC. Translated: CSVEDGSYEQYF.

The count of this clonotype is one. The chain carries TRBV5-1 and TRBJ1-1, with a tentative D call TRBD1 (5 bases). This CDR3 has 18 residues. The V end was cut by 4 bases, the J end by 2 bases, with 24 bases between. Germline CDR1 reads SGHRS; CDR2 reads YFSETQ. The CDR3 nucleotides are TGCGCCAGCAGCCACTGGTTAGGGGACCACAATTTTAACACTGAAGCTTTCTTT. Translation gives CASSHWLGDHNFNTEAFF.

This clonotype was observed a handful of times. V and J are TRBV18 and TRBJ2-7, with TRBD1 matching 9 bases. Germline loops: CDR1 KGHSH, CDR2 LQKENI. The CDR3 runs to 16 residues. Trimming at V came to 4 bases and at J to 3 bases, leaving 10 bases not matched to a gene. The CDR3 DNA reads TGTGCCAGCTCACGAAGTCGGACAGGGGACCTCTACGAGCAGTACTTC. Protein sequence: CASSRSRTGDLYEQYF.

This clonotype was recorded a few times. The chain recombines TRBV4-2 with TRBJ2-3; no clear D. The germline V gene encodes CDR1 LGHNA and CDR2 YNFKEQ. CDR3 size: 14 residues. V was shortened by 1 base and J by 1 base, with 6 bases between the two germline ends. The CDR3 DNA is TGTGCCAGCAGCCAAGTCCAAGGCACAGATACGCAGTATTTT. Encoded protein: CASSQVQGTDTQYF.

The V and J genes are TRBV7-8 and TRBJ2-2; D gene ambiguous. The CDR3 runs to 13 residues. The V gene lost 8 bases and the J gene lost 8 bases, with 15 bases spanning the gap. Germline-derived CDR1 and CDR2 are SGHVS and FQNEAQ. The CDR3 sequence: CASARMIQGELFF. Written as DNA, the CDR3 is TGTGCCAGCGCCCGTATGATCCAGGGGGAGCTGTTTTTT.

The CDR3: CASTGRGAQETQYF. For the CDR3, the DNA is TGTGCCAGTACGGGCCGGGGGGCTCAAGAGACCCAGTACTTC. J is TRBJ2-5 and V is TRBV18, with D perhaps TRBD2 (7 bases). Germline CDR1 reads KGHSH; CDR2 reads LQKENI. The germline V and J ends were trimmed by 9 bases and 2 bases, with 16 bases remaining between them. The CDR3 consists of 14 residues.

This clonotype was observed once. The rearrangement uses TRBV4-1 and TRBJ2-7; 7 bases fit TRBD2. This CDR3 has 16 amino acids. Germline CDR1 MGHRA, CDR2 YSYEKL. Trimming cost V 0 bases and J 0 bases; bases outside gene matches: 5. The CDR3 nucleotides read TGCGCCAGCAGCCAAGAACCGGGGGGAATCTCCTACGAGCAGTACTTC. It specifies CASSQEPGGISYEQYF.

V gene TRBV7-8 combines with J gene TRBJ2-7; 10 bases are a match to TRBD2. The V gene end was trimmed by 5 bases and the J gene end by 0 bases; junction bases not matched to a gene: 10. Germline CDR1 reads SGHVS; CDR2 reads FQNEAQ. There are 17 residues in the CDR3. The CDR3 bases are TGTGCCAGCAGCCCGGCTTGGACTAGCGGCAGCTCCTACGAGCAGTACTTC. As protein: CASSPAWTSGSSYEQYF. The whole variable domain, remainder taken from reference TRBV7-8 and TRBJ2-7, is GAGVSQSPRYKVAKRGQDVALRCDPISGHVSLFWYQQALGQGPEFLTYFQNEAQLDKSGLPSDRFFAERPEGSVSTLKIQRTQQEDSAVYLCASSPAWTSGSSYEQYFGPGTRLTVT.

The chain couples TRBV5-1 to TRBJ2-3, with a tentative D call TRBD1 (5 bases). The CDR3 consists of 16 residues. Germline CDR1 reads SGHRS; CDR2 reads YFSETQ. Trimming stripped 2 bases from V and 0 bases from J, with 13 bases between. The CDR3 sequence is CASSLRQLSSTDTQYF. CDR3 DNA: TGCGCCAGCAGCTTAAGACAGCTATCTAGCACAGATACGCAGTATTTT.